A selection of T cell receptor beta chains follows, all from one sample in a study of OX40 agonist ivuxolimab in advanced cancers. Clones were sequenced by immunoSEQ multiplex PCR, and TCRdb holds only the in-frame ones, with some missing. The table shows under 80,000 clones, with approximately 95% occurring only once. The sequenced sample was CD4+ or CD8+ T cells sorted from blood, obtained in a trial of the OX40 agonist ivuxolimab. Receptors were obtained from an adult with an advanced solid tumor such as melanoma, head and neck, liver or kidney cancer. The conserved cysteine and the conserved F or W are not part of the CDR3 here. The D gene is left open where the match is weak. Not all rows give a size; the values are once, few, many and, for expanded clones, a class.

abundance	v_gene	d_gene	j_gene	CDR3aa
-	TRBV5-1	TRBD1	TRBJ2-7	ASSTAGGNYEQY
-	TRBV5-4	-	TRBJ2-1	ATAAGGHSYNEQF
-	TRBV27	TRBD2	TRBJ2-7	ASRLLAGPVYEQY
-	TRBV28	-	TRBJ2-4	ASSLPGTWNIQY
-	TRBV6-5	-	TRBJ2-7	ASSEGTSTYEQY
once	TRBV28	-	TRBJ1-1	ASSQPIPKAF
-	TRBV6-6	-	TRBJ2-7	ASSPASGSSYEQY
-	TRBV2	TRBD1	TRBJ2-1	ASIPRDRVPYNEQF
-	TRBV7-9	TRBD2	TRBJ2-2	ASSSPALAATGELF
once	TRBV5-1	-	TRBJ2-3	ASSSGGYTDTQY
-	TRBV11-2	-	TRBJ2-5	ASSIGQPWGTQY
-	TRBV28	-	TRBJ1-3	ASSSGNTIY